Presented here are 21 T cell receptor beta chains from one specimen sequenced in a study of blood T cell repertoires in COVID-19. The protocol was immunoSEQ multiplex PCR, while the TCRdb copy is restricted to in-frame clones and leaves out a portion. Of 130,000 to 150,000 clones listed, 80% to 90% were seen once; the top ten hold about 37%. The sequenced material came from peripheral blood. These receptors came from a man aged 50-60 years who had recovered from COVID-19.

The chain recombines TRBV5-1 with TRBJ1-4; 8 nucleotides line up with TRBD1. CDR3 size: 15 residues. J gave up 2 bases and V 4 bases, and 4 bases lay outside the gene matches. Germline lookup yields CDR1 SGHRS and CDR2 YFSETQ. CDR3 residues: CASSGGQGTNEKLFF. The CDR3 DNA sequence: TGCGCCAGCAGCGGCGGACAGGGCACTAATGAAAAACTGTTTTTT. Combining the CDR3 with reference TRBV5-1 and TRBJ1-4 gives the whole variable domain KAGVTQTPRYLIKTRGQQVTLSCSPISGHRSVSWYQQTPGQGLQFLFEYFSETQRNKGNFPGRFSGRQFSNSRSEMNVSTLELGDSALYLCASSGGQGTNEKLFFGSGTQLSVL.

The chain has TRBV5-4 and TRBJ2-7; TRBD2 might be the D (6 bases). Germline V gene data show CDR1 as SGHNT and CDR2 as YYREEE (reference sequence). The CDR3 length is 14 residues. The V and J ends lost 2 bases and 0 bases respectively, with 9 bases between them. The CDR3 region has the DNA TGTGCCAGCAGCTTTGGGACTCTCTCCTACGAGCAGTACTTC. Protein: CASSFGTLSYEQYF.

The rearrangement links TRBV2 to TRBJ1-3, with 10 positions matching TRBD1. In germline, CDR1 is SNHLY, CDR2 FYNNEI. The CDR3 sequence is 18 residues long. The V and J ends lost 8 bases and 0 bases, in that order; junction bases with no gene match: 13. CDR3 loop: CASAGQGERRDSGNTIYF. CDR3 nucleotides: TGTGCCAGCGCTGGACAGGGGGAGAGGAGGGACTCTGGAAACACCATATATTTT.

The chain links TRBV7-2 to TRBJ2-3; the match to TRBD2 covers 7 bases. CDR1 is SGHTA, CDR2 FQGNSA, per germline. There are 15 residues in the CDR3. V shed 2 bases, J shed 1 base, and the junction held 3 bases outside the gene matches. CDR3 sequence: CASSLQRGGTDTQYF. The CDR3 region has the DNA TGTGCCAGCAGCTTACAACGGGGGGGCACAGATACGCAGTATTTT.

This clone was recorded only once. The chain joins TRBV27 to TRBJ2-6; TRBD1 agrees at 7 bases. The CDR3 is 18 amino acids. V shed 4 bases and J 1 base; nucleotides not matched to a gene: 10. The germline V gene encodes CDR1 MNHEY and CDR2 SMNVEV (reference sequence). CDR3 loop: CASSSLPIQGSGANVLTF. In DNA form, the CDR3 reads TGTGCCAGCAGTTCTTTACCGATACAGGGGTCTGGGGCCAACGTCCTGACTTTC.

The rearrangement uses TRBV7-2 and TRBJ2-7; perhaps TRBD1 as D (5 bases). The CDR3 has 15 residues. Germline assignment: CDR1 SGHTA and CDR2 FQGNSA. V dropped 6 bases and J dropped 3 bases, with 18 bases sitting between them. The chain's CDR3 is CASSSPWQGFYEQYF. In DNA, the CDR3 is TGTGCCAGCAGTTCCCCATGGCAGGGATTCTACGAGCAGTACTTC.

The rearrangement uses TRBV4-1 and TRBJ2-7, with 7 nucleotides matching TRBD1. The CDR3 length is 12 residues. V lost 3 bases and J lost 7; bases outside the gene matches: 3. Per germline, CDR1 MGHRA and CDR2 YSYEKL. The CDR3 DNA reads TGCGCCAGCAGCCATGAACAGGGGGAGCAGTACTTC. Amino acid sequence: CASSHEQGEQYF.

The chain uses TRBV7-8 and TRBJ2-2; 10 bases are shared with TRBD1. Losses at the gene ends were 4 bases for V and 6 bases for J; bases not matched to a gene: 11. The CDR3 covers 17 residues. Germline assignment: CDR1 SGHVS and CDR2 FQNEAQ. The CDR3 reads CASSSSGTGVHAGELFF. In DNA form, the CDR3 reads TGTGCCAGCAGCTCCTCCGGGACAGGGGTCCACGCCGGGGAGCTGTTTTTT.

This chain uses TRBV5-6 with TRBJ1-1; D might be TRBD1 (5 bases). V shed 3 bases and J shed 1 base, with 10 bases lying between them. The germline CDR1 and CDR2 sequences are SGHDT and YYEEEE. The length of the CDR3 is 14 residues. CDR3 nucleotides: TGTGCCAGCAGCTGGAGGGGAGCGAACACTGAAGCTTTCTTT. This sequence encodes CASSWRGANTEAFF.

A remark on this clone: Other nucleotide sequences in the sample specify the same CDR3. This CDR3 is CASSNRVGTEAFF. The CDR3 nucleotides are TGTGCCAGCAGTAACAGGGTGGGGACTGAAGCTTTCTTT. The chain uses TRBV12-3 or TRBV12-4 and TRBJ1-1; D might be TRBD1 (6 bases). V lost 5 bases, J lost 5 bases, and 12 bases lay in between. The CDR3 has 13 amino acids.

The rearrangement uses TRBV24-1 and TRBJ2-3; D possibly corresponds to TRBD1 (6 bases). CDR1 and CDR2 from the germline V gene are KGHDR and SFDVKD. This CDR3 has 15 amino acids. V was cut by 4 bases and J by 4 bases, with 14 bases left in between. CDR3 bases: TGTGCCACCAGTGACCCCTTACAGGGTGCAGATACGCAGTATTTT. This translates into CATSDPLQGADTQYF.

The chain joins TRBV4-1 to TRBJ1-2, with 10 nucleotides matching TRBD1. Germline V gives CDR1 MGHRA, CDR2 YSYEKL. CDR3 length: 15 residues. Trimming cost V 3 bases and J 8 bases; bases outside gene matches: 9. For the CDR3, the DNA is TGCGCCAGCAGCCACCCGGGACAGGGGCCCAAGGGCTACACCTTC. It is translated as CASSHPGQGPKGYTF.

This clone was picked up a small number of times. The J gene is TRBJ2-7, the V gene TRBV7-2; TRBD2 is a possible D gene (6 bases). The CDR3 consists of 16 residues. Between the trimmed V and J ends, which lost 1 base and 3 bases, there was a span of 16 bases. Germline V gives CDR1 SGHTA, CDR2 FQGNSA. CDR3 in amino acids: CASSLVSRLDYYEQYF. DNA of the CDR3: TGTGCCAGCAGCTTAGTATCTCGACTAGACTACTACGAGCAGTACTTC. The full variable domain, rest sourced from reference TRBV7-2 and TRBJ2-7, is GAGVSQSPSNKVTEKGKDVELRCDPISGHTALYWYRQSLGQGLEFLIYFQGNSAPDKSGLPSDRFSAERTGGSVSTLTIQRTQQEDSAVYLCASSLVSRLDYYEQYFGPGTRLTVT.

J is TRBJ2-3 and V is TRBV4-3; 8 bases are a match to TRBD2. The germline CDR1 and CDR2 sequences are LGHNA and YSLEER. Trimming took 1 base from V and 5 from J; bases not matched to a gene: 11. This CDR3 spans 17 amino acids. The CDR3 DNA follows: TGCGCCAGCAGCCAAGTCTACGGGACTAGGGCTGTAGATACGCAGTATTTT. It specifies CASSQVYGTRAVDTQYF.

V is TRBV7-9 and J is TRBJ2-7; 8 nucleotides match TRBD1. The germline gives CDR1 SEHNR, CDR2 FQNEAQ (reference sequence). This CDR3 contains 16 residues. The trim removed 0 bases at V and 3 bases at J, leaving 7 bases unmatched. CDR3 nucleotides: TGTGCCAGCAGCTTAGCATCAGGGGGCCTACTCTACGAGCAGTACTTC. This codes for CASSLASGGLLYEQYF.

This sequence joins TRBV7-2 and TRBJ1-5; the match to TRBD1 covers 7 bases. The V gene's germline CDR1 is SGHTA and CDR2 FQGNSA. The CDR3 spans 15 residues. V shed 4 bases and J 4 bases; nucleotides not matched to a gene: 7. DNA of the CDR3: TGTGCCAGCAGCTCCCGACAGGGCGGGAATCAGCCCCAGCATTTT. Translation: CASSSRQGGNQPQHF.

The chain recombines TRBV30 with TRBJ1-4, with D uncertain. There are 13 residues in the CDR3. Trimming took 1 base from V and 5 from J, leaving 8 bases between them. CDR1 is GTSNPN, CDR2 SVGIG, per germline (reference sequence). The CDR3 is CAWSGGPNEKLFF. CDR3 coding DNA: TGTGCCTGGAGTGGCGGGCCAAATGAAAAACTGTTTTTT. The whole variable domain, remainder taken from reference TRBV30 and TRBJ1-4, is SQTIHQWPATLVQPVGSPLSLECTVEGTSNPNLYWYRQAAGRGLQLLFYSVGIGQISSEVPQNLSASRPQDRQFILSSKKLLLSDSGFYLCAWSGGPNEKLFFGSGTQLSVL.

The CDR3 region is CASSSDREEQYF. The CDR3 DNA reads as TGTGCCAGCAGTTCGGACAGGGAGGAGCAGTACTTC. V usage is TRBV5-4 and J usage is TRBJ2-7, with 8 bases that match TRBD1. The CDR3 is 12 amino acids. V trimming: 5 bases; J trimming: 7 bases; junction bases outside the gene matches: 5. Germline assignment: CDR1 SGHNT and CDR2 YYREEE (reference sequence). The whole variable domain, remainder taken from reference TRBV5-4 and TRBJ2-7, is ETGVTQSPTHLIKTRGQQVTLRCSSQSGHNTVSWYQQALGQGPQFIFQYYREEENGRGNFPPRFSGLQFPNYSSELNVNALELDDSALYLCASSSDREEQYFGPGTRLTVT.

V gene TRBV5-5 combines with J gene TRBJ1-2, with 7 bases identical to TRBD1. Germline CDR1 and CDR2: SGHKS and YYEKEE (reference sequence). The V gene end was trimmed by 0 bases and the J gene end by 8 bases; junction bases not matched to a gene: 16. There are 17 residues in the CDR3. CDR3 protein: CASSLDPTGANLRGYTF. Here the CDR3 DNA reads TGTGCCAGCAGCTTGGATCCAACAGGGGCAAACCTAAGGGGCTACACCTTC.

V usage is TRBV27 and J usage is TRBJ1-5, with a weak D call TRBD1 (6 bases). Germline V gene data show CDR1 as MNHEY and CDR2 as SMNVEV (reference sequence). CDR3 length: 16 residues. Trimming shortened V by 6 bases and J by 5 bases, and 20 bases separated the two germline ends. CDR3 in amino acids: CASSQNRGHEYQPQHF. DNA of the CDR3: TGTGCCAGCAGCCAGAATCGGGGACACGAGTATCAGCCCCAGCATTTT.

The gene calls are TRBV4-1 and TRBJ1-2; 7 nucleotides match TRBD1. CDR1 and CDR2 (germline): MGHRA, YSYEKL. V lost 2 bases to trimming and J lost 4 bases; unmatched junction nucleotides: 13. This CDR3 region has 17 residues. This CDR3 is CASSQSSRDRNFYGYTF. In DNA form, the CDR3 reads TGCGCCAGCAGCCAATCCTCCCGGGACAGAAATTTCTATGGCTACACCTTC.